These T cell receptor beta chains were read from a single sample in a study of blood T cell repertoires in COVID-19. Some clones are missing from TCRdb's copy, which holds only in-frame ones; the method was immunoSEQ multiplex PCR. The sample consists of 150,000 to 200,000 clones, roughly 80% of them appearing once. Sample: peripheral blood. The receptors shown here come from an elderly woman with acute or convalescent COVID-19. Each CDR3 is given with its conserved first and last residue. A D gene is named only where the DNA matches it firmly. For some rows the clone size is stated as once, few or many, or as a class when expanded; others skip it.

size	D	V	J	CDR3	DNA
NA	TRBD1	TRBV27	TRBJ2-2	CASRWDRLTGELFF	TGTGCCAGCAGGTGGGACAGGTTAACCGGGGAGCTGTTTTTT
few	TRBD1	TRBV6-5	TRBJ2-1	CASSYSAGQGANEQFF	TGTGCCAGCAGTTACTCGGCCGGGCAGGGGGCAAATGAGCAGTTCTTC
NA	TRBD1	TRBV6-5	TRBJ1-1	CASSLQGRDEAFF	TGTGCCAGCAGTCTACAGGGGAGAGATGAAGCTTTCTTT
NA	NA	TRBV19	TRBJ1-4	CASSIDNWPGKGTNEKLFF	TGTGCCAGTAGTATAGATAACTGGCCAGGGAAGGGGACTAATGAAAAACTGTTTTTT
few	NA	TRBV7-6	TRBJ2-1	CASSIGSSSYNEQFF	TGTGCCAGCAGCATCGGGTCTAGCTCCTACAATGAGCAGTTCTTC
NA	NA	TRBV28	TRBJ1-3	CASSLEGSSGNTIYF	TGTGCCAGCAGTTTAGAGGGAAGCTCTGGAAACACCATATATTTT
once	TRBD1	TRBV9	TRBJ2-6	CASSQGDTLGANVLTF	TGTGCCAGCAGCCAGGGGGATACGTTGGGGGCCAACGTCCTGACTTTC
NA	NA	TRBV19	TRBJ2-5	CASSIRDQETQYF	TGTGCCAGTAGTATCCGGGACCAAGAGACCCAGTACTTC
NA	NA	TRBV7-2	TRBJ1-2	CASSPRTARYGYTF	TGTGCCAGCAGCCCCAGGACAGCCCGCTATGGCTACACCTTC
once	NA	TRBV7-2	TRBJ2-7	CASSSFYSSERQYF	TGTGCCAGCAGCTCCTTTTATAGTAGCGAAAGGCAGTACTTC
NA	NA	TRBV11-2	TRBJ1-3	CASSYLQGSGNTIYF	TGTGCCAGCAGCTATTTACAGGGATCTGGAAACACCATATATTTT
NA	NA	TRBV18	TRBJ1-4	CASSPDQPGGDNEKLFF	TGTGCCAGCTCACCAGACCAACCGGGAGGGGACAATGAAAAACTGTTTTTT
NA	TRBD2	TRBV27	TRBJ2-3	CASSPSGIRDTQYF	TGTGCCAGCAGCCCAAGCGGGATCAGAGATACGCAGTATTTT
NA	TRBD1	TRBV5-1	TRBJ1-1	CASSLIPLGQGASEAFF	TGCGCCAGCAGCTTGATCCCCCTCGGACAGGGGGCTTCTGAAGCTTTCTTT
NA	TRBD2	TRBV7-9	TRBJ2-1	CASSSGLAGDEQFF	TGTGCCAGCAGCTCTGGACTAGCGGGGGATGAGCAGTTCTTC
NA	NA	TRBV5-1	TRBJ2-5	CASSLLAAPQETQYF	TGCGCCAGCAGTTTGTTAGCGGCCCCACAAGAGACCCAGTACTTC
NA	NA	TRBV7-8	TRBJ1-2	CASSPRPKADYGYTF	TGTGCCAGCAGCCCAAGACCAAAAGCGGACTATGGCTACACCTTC
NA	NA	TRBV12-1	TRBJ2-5	CASSFRSGGYQETQYF	TGTGCCAGCAGCTTTCGGAGCGGGGGATATCAAGAGACCCAGTACTTC
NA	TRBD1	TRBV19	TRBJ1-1	CASRRSGGDGEAFF	TGTGCCAGCAGGCGGTCAGGGGGAGATGGTGAAGCTTTCTTT
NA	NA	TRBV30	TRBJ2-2	CAWISADGELFF	TGTGCCTGGATCTCTGCGGACGGGGAGCTGTTTTTT
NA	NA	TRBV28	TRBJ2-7	CASRTFAPYEQYF	TGTGCCAGCAGGACATTCGCACCCTACGAGCAGTACTTC
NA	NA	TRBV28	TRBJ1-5	CASIFSRTDQPQHF	TGTGCCAGCATCTTCTCAAGAACTGATCAGCCCCAGCATTTT
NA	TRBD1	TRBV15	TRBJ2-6	CATSLGQGLSGANVLTF	TGTGCCACCAGCTTAGGACAGGGCCTTTCTGGGGCCAACGTCCTGACTTTC
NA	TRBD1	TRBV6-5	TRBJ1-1	CASMTGGGTEAFF	TGTGCCAGCATGACAGGGGGCGGGACTGAAGCTTTCTTT
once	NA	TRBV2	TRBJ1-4	CASSAAGTNEKLFF	TGTGCCAGCAGCGCGGCTGGAACTAATGAAAAACTGTTTTTT
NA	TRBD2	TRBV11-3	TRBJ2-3	CASSRWEWREGGTDTQYF	TGTGCCAGCAGCCGCTGGGAGTGGCGGGAGGGGGGGACAGATACGCAGTATTTT
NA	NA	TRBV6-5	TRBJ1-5	CASSYRRGNQPQHF	TGTGCCAGCAGTTACCGACGGGGCAATCAGCCCCAGCATTTT
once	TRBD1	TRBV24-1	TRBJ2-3	CATSDPASRGTGKGDTQYF	TGTGCCACCAGTGATCCCGCCAGCCGCGGGACAGGGAAAGGAGATACGCAGTATTTT
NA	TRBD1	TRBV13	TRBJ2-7	CASSLRTGPREQYF	TGTGCCAGCAGCCTCCGGACAGGGCCGCGCGAGCAGTACTTC
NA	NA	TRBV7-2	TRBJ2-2	CASSYVGTSLNTGELFF	TGTGCCAGCAGCTACGTCGGGACTTCGCTGAACACCGGGGAGCTGTTTTTT
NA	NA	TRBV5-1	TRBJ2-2	CASRPERSVGELFF	TGCGCCAGCAGACCTGAACGTAGCGTCGGGGAGCTGTTTTTT
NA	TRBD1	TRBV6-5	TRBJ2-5	CASSRTGGTQYF	TGTGCCAGCAGTCGGACAGGGGGGACCCAGTACTTC
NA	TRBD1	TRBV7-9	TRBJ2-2	CASSFAGGNTGELFF	TGTGCCAGCAGCTTTGCAGGGGGTAACACCGGGGAGCTGTTTTTT
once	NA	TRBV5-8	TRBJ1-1	CASSPKVGRAEAFF	TGTGCCAGCAGCCCGAAGGTGGGGAGGGCTGAAGCTTTCTTT
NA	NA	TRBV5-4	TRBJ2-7	CASSSQGWKSSYEQYF	TGTGCCAGCAGCTCACAGGGATGGAAAAGCTCCTACGAGCAGTACTTC
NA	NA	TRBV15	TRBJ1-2	CATSRAQTIFYGYTF	TGTGCCACCAGCAGAGCTCAGACTATATTCTATGGCTACACCTTC
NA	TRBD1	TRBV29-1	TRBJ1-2	CSERTGNYGYTF	TGCAGCGAGCGGACAGGGAACTATGGCTACACCTTC
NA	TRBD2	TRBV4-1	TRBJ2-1	CASSGRTSGGPNSYNEQFF	TGCGCCAGCAGCGGAAGGACTAGCGGGGGGCCTAACTCCTACAATGAGCAGTTCTTC
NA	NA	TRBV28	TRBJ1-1	CASIHPLEGAFF	TGTGCCAGCATCCACCCACTGGAGGGGGCTTTCTTT
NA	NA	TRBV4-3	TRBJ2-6	CASSQDLSRGAGANVLTF	TGCGCCAGCAGCCAAGATTTGTCCCGCGGCGCAGGGGCCAACGTCCTGACTTTC
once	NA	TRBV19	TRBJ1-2	CASSIGDRGLFRSYTF	TGTGCCAGTAGTATAGGAGATCGAGGACTTTTTCGAAGCTACACCTTC
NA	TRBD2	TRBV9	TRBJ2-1	CASSAHIAGGRYNEQFF	TGTGCCAGCAGCGCCCACATCGCGGGGGGCCGCTACAATGAGCAGTTCTTC
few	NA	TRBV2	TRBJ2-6	CASGDTRSGANVLTF	TGTGCCAGTGGGGACACTCGCTCTGGGGCCAACGTCCTGACTTTC
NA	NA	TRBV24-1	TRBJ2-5	CATSDVTAETQYF	TGTGCCACCAGTGATGTCACAGCAGAGACCCAGTACTTC